Following are 8 T cell receptor beta chains from one sample sequenced in a study of T cells after yellow fever vaccination. TCRdb redid the calling of the 5' RACE reads with MiXCR, one entry per CDR3 protein. The sample shows fewer than 150,000 distinct CDR3 sequences, 7.7% of them seen only once. Specimen: CD4+ T cells sorted from PBMCs, collected 5 days after the yellow fever booster vaccination. All receptors derive from a man younger than 45 who received the YFV17D yellow fever vaccine.

The gene calls are TRBV12-3 or TRBV12-4 and TRBJ2-7; D is perhaps TRBD1 (6 bases). Trimming left V 0 bases short and J 4 bases short, with 16 bases between. The CDR3 loop spans 16 amino acids. CDR3 region: CASSLAGGRTAYEQYF. As DNA, the CDR3 is TGTGCCAGCAGTTTAGCCGGCGGCAGGACAGCATACGAGCAGTACTTC.

This chain links TRBV7-9 with TRBJ2-7; possibly TRBD1 or TRBD2 for D (5 bases each). Trimming took 8 bases from V and 2 from J, leaving 16 bases between them. From germline, CDR1 is SEHNR and CDR2 FQNEAQ (reference sequence). The CDR3 loop spans 14 amino acids. As DNA, the CDR3 is TGTGCCAGCTGTATGGGGGTACCCCCCTACGAGCAGTACTTC. As protein: CASCMGVPPYEQYF.

This clonotype has at least ten counts. The chain employs TRBV19 and TRBJ1-5, with a tentative D call TRBD1 (6 bases). The V end lost 5 bases, the J end lost 5 bases, and 16 bases lay between the germline ends. Germline V gives CDR1 LNHDA, CDR2 SQIVND (reference sequence). The CDR3 is made up of 15 amino acids. The CDR3 reads CASSYDRQRDQPQHF. CDR3 sequence (DNA): TGTGCCAGTAGTTACGACAGGCAAAGAGATCAGCCCCAGCATTTT.

This clonotype was observed many times. V and J are TRBV7-3 and TRBJ2-3, with 9 bases that match TRBD1. The CDR3 is 14 amino acids. The germline gives CDR1 SGHTA, CDR2 FQGTGA. The V segment lost 5 bases and the J segment 6 bases; nucleotides outside the gene matches: 6. This CDR3 is CASSDRDRADTQYF. CDR3 DNA sequence: TGTGCCAGCAGCGACCGGGACAGGGCGGATACGCAGTATTTT.

This clonotype occurred many times. The chain combines TRBV6-2 or TRBV6-3 with TRBJ2-7; D is perhaps TRBD1 (6 bases). CDR1 is MNHEY, CDR2 SVGEGT, per germline. This CDR3 spans 15 amino acids. V was shortened by 7 bases and J by 0 bases, with 16 bases between the two germline ends. The CDR3 protein is CASIPGAGSSYEQYF. The CDR3 DNA follows: TGTGCCAGCATCCCAGGGGCAGGAAGCTCCTACGAGCAGTACTTC.

This clonotype was found many times. The rearrangement links TRBV6-5 to TRBJ2-7; 9 bases are a match to TRBD2. The CDR3 runs to 14 residues. The germline V gene encodes CDR1 MNHEY and CDR2 SVGAGI. Trimming at V came to 10 bases and at J to 9 bases, leaving 16 bases not matched to a gene. CDR3 sequence: CATPPRGRVRVQYF. The CDR3 DNA follows: TGTGCCACCCCACCCCGCGGGAGGGTTCGCGTGCAGTACTTC.

The table lists this clonotype with many counts. CDR3 loop: CASSLGPRERQYNEQFF. In nucleotides, the CDR3 is TGTGCCAGCAGCTTAGGCCCACGGGAGCGGCAATACAATGAGCAGTTCTTC. The chain is built from TRBV7-6 and TRBJ2-1; a possible D gene is TRBD2 (6 bases). This CDR3 has 17 amino acids. Looked up from germline, CDR1 is SGHVS and CDR2 is FNYEAQ. Trimming shortened V by 1 base and J by 4 bases, and 17 bases separated the two germline ends.

This clonotype was seen repeatedly, ten times or more. The CDR3 DNA is TGTGCCATCAGCCGGACAGGGTCCGATGAAAAACTGTTTTTT. This encodes CAISRTGSDEKLFF. J is TRBJ1-4 and V is TRBV10-3; 8 bases map to TRBD1. Germline values: CDR1 ENHRY, CDR2 SYGVKD. V lost 6 bases to trimming and J lost 6 bases; unmatched junction nucleotides: 6. The CDR3 extends over 14 amino acids.